This T cell receptor beta chain derives from a study of tumor-infiltrating lymphocytes in localized non-small cell lung cancer. Study results and limitations: Immunotypes IM1 and IM2 had similar TCR-derived T-cell fractions.

The repertoire was sequenced with immunoSEQ multiplex PCR; TCRdb's copy has only in-frame clones and lacks some. The sample carries 10,000 to 15,000 clones, over 75% recorded once. CDR1 and CDR2 (germline): GTSNPN, SVGIG (reference sequence). V was shortened by 5 bases and J by 2 bases, with 12 bases between the two germline ends. The CDR3 runs 13 residues. Details on this clone: Its antigen is still unknown.

The clonotype comes from a human donor with non-small cell lung cancer. Sequenced sample: uninvolved lung tissue not adjacent to the tumor. This chain links TRBV30 with TRBJ1-2; D is unresolved. The CDR3 sequence: CAWASGPNYGYTF. CDR3 DNA: TGTGCCTGGGCATCCGGCCCGAACTATGGCTACACCTTC.